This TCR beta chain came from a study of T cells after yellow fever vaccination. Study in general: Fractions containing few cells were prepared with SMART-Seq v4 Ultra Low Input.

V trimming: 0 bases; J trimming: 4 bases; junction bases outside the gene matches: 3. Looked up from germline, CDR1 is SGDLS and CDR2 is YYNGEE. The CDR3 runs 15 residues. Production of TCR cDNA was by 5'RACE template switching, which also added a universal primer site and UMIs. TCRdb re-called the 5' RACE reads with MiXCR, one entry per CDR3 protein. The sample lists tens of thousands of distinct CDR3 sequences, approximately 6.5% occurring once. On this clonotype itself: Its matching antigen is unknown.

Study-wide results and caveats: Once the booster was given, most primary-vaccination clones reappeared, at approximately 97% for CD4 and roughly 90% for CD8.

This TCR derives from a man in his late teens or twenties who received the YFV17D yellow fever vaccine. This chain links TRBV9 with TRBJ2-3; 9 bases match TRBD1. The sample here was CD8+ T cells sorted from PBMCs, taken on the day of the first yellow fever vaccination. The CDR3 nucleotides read TGTGCCAGCAGCGTAGAGGGACAGGGACCAGATACGCAGTATTTT. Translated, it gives CASSVEGQGPDTQYF.